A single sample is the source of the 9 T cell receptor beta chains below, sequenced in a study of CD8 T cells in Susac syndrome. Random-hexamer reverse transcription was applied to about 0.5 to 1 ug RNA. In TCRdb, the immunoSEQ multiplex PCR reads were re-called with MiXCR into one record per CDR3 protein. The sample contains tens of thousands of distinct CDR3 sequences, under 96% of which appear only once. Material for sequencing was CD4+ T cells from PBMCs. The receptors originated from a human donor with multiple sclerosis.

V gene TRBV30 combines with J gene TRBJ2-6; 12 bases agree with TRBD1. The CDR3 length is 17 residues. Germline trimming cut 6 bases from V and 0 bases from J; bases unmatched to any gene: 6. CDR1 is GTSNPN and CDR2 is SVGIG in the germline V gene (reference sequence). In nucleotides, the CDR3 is TGTGCCTGTTCAGGGACAGGGGGCCTCTCTGGGGCCAACGTCCTGACTTTC. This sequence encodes CACSGTGGLSGANVLTF.

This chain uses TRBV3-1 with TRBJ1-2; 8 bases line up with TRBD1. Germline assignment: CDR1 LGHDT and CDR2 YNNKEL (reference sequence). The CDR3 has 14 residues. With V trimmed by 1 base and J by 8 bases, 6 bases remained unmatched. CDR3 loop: CASSQAQGARGYTF. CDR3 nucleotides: TGTGCCAGCAGCCAAGCTCAGGGGGCGCGGGGCTACACCTTC.

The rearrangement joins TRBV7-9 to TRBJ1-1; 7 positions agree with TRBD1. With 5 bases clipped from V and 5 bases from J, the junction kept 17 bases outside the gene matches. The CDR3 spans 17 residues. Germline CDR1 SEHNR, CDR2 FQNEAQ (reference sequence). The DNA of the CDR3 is TGTGCCAGCAGCCCCTATTCGGTTAAGGGGGCAGGGACTGAAGCTTTCTTT. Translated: CASSPYSVKGAGTEAFF.

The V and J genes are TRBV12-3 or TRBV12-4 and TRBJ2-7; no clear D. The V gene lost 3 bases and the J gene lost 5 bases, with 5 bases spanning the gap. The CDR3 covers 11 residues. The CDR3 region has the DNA TGTGCCAGCAGTTTTCTGGACGAGCAGTACTTC. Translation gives CASSFLDEQYF.

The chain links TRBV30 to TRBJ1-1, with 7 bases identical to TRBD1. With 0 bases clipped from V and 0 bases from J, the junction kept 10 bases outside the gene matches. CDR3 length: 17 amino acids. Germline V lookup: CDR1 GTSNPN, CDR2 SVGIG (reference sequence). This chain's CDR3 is CAWSVRRQGNMNTEAFF. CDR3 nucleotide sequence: TGTGCCTGGAGTGTACGGCGACAGGGCAACATGAACACTGAAGCTTTCTTT.

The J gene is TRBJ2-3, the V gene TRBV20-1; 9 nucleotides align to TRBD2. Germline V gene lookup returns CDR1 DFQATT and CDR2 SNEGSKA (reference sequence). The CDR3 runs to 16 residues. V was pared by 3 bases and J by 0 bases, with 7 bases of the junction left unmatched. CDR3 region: CSASGRGGGSTDTQYF. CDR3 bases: TGCAGTGCTAGCGGGCGGGGGGGCGGCAGCACAGATACGCAGTATTTT.

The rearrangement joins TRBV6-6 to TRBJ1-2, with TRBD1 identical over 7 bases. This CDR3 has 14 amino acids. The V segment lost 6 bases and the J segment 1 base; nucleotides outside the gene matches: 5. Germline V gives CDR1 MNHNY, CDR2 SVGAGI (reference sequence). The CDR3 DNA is TGTGCCAGCAGCCAGACAGGGAGTAACTATGGCTACACCTTC. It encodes CASSQTGSNYGYTF.

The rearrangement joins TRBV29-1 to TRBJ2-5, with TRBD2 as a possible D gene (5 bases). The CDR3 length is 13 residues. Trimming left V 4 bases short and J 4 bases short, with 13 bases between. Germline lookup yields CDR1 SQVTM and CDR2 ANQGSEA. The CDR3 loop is CSVVPLVRETQYF. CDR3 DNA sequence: TGCAGCGTTGTCCCACTAGTGAGAGAGACCCAGTACTTC.

CDR3 sequence: CASSLDTGQDSPLHF. CDR3 coding DNA: TGCGCCAGCAGCTTGGATACAGGGCAGGATTCACCCCTCCACTTT. The chain joins TRBV5-1 to TRBJ1-6; tentative D call: TRBD1 (6 bases). The CDR3 has 15 residues. Germline lookup yields CDR1 SGHRS and CDR2 YFSETQ. V lost 0 bases and J 8 bases, leaving 12 bases between the germline ends.